This TCR beta chain was documented in a study of cytomegalovirus exposure and HLA in healthy donors. Study results and limitations: There were several of the most significant clusters that appeared linked to common viral pathogens in a later analysis. Later analysis placed DRB1 highest and HLA-C lowest in TCR association rates, which differed by HLA locus.

As regards this clone: Its cognate antigen is unknown.

Use of 60 Vbeta and 13 Jbeta primers characterized the PCR. Libraries were prepared by immunoSEQ multiplex PCR; TCRdb keeps only in-frame clonotypes and omits some of them. The sample yields a few hundred thousand clones, approximately 70% seen once. There are 12 residues in the CDR3. The V gene lost 3 bases and the J gene lost 4 bases, with 6 bases spanning the gap. Germline assignment: CDR1 MNHNY and CDR2 SVGAGI (reference sequence). This sequence was found in a young woman in good health and CMV-seronegative. The chain recombines TRBV6-6 with TRBJ1-1; D is ambiguous. Sequencing used PBMCs. CDR3 amino acids: CASSYSSTEAFF. The CDR3 DNA sequence: TGTGCCAGCAGTTATTCGAGCACTGAAGCTTTCTTT.